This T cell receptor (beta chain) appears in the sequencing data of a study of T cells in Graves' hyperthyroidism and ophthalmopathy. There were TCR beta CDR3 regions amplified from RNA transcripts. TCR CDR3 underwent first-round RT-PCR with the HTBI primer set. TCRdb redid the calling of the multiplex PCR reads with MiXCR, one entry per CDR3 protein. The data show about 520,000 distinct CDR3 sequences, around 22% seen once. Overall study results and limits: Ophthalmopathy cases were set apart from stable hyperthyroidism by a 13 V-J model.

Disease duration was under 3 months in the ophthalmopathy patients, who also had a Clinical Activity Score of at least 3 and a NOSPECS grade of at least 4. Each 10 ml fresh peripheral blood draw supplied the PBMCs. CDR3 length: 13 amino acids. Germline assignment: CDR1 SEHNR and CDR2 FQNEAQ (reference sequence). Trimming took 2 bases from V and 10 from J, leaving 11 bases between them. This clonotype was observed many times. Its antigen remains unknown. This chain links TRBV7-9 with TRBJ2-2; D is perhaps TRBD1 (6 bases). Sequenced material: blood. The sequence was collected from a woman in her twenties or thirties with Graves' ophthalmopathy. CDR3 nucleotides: TGTGCCAGCAGCTTACCTTCAGGGGAGGAGCTGTTTTTT. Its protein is CASSLPSGEELFF.